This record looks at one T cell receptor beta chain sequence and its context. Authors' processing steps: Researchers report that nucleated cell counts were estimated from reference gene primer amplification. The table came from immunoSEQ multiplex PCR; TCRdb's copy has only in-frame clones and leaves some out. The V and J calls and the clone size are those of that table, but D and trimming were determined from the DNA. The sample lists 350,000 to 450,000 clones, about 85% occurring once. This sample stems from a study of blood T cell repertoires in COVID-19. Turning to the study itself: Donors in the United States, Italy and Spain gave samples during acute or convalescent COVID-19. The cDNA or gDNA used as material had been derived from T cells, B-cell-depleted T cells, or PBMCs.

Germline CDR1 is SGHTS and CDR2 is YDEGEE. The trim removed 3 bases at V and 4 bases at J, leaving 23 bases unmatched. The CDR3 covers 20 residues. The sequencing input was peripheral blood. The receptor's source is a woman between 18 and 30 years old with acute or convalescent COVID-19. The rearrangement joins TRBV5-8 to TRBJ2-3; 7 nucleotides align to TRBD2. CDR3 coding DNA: TGTGCCAGCAGCTCCATCTCGCTTTTACGGGAGGATCAGGTAGCAGATACGCAGTATTTT. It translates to CASSSISLLREDQVADTQYF.